Below are 11 T cell receptor beta chains sequenced from a single sample in a study of shared T cell receptors in the human thymus. The table came from immunoSEQ multiplex PCR; TCRdb's copy has only in-frame clones and leaves some out. The sample yields 600,000 or so clones, more than 70% seen once. These data also featured in a second study, about human thymus T cells.

The sample taken for sequencing was thymocytes. These receptors all come from a boy under three years old with a congenital heart defect.

In its sample, this clone was seen a few times. This chain links TRBV27 with TRBJ2-1; TRBD2 matches 12 bases. Germline CDR1 is MNHEY and CDR2 is SMNVEV (reference sequence). V shed 3 bases, J shed 0 bases, and the junction held 6 bases outside the gene matches. The CDR3 covers 18 residues. The CDR3 sequence is CASSLRTSGIGSYNEQFF. CDR3 DNA sequence: TGTGCCAGCAGTTTGAGGACTAGCGGGATCGGCTCCTACAATGAGCAGTTCTTC.

This clone has just a few counts. DNA for the CDR3: TGTGCCAGCAGCGTAGCCCCCGGGGTGCAGGCAACGAACACCGGGGAGCTGTTTTTT. It is translated as CASSVAPGVQATNTGELFF. This sequence joins TRBV9 and TRBJ2-2, with D possibly being TRBD2 (5 bases). The ends were cut back, 0 bases at V and 0 bases at J, with 18 bases in the middle. The CDR3 length is 19 residues. Germline V gene lookup returns CDR1 SGDLS and CDR2 YYNGEE.

The V gene is TRBV15, the J gene TRBJ2-1; 13 positions agree with TRBD2. There are 16 residues in the CDR3. J was trimmed by 5 bases and V by 1 base; bases with no gene match: 2. Germline V lookup: CDR1 LNHNV, CDR2 YYDKDF (reference sequence). The CDR3 here is CATSRATSGGNNEQFF. CDR3 DNA: TGTGCCACCAGCAGAGCGACTAGCGGGGGGAACAATGAGCAGTTCTTC.

The genes are TRBV30 and TRBJ1-2; D is perhaps TRBD1 (6 bases). This CDR3 is built from 19 residues. The V and J ends lost 0 bases and 2 bases respectively, with 25 bases between them. Per germline, CDR1 GTSNPN and CDR2 SVGIG (reference sequence). This chain's CDR3 is CAWSVGRPLDRWRNYGYTF. In DNA form, the CDR3 reads TGTGCCTGGAGTGTAGGCAGACCACTTGACAGGTGGAGAAACTATGGCTACACCTTC.

The V call is TRBV19, the J call TRBJ2-4; the match to TRBD2 covers 9 bases. The CDR3 totals 17 residues. Germline V gene data show CDR1 as LNHDA and CDR2 as SQIVND (reference sequence). V gave up 3 bases and J gave up 6 bases; unmatched junction bases: 12. In nucleotides, the CDR3 is TGTGCCAGTAGTATCGACAGGCGGGGGGGCCCGGGAAACATTCAGTACTTC. It yields the protein CASSIDRRGGPGNIQYF. The full variable domain, in which reference TRBV19 and TRBJ2-4 provide the parts outside the CDR3, is DGGITQSPKYLFRKEGQNVTLSCEQNLNHDAMYWYRQDPGQGLRLIYYSQIVNDFQKGDIAEGYSVSREKKESFPLTVTSAQKNPTAFYLCASSIDRRGGPGNIQYFGAGTRLSVL.

This chain uses TRBV7-9 with TRBJ2-5; 8 nucleotides match TRBD1. This CDR3 spans 17 amino acids. J gave up 3 bases and V 5 bases, and 14 bases lay outside the gene matches. Germline loops: CDR1 SEHNR, CDR2 FQNEAQ (reference sequence). CDR3 region: CASSPGEDREGEETQYF. CDR3 nucleotide sequence: TGTGCCAGCAGCCCAGGCGAGGACAGGGAAGGCGAAGAGACCCAGTACTTC. Based on the CDR3 plus reference TRBV7-9 and TRBJ2-5, the full variable domain is DTGVSQNPRHKITKRGQNVTFRCDPISEHNRLYWYRQTLGQGPEFLTYFQNEAQLEKSRLLSDRFSAERPKGSFSTLEIQRTEQGDSAMYLCASSPGEDREGEETQYFGPGTRLLVL.

The rearrangement uses TRBV7-6 and TRBJ1-5; TRBD1 matches 9 bases. Trimming took 5 bases from V and 3 from J; bases not matched to a gene: 8. Germline V CDR1 and CDR2: SGHVS, FNYEAQ. The CDR3 is 16 residues long. DNA for the CDR3: TGTGCCAGCAGCGCCCAGGACAGGGGTCACAATCAGCCCCAGCATTTT. Translation: CASSAQDRGHNQPQHF.

The V and J genes are TRBV10-2 and TRBJ2-7; the D is unclear. The length of the CDR3 is 15 residues. Germline CDR1 reads WSHSY; CDR2 reads SAAADI. V lost 6 bases and J 3 bases, leaving 18 bases between the germline ends. Here the CDR3 reads CASSVTSGPNYEQYF. In DNA, the CDR3 is TGCGCCAGCAGCGTGACTTCCGGCCCGAACTACGAGCAGTACTTC.

V usage is TRBV29-1 and J usage is TRBJ1-2; 9 bases agree with TRBD1. The CDR3 consists of 14 residues. Germline V gene lookup returns CDR1 SQVTM and CDR2 ANQGSEA. Germline trimming cut 1 base from V and 3 bases from J; bases unmatched to any gene: 3. In DNA, the CDR3 is TGCAGCGTTGAAGGGGACAGGGAGTACTATGGCTACACCTTC. Translating gives CSVEGDREYYGYTF.

This clone was found once. The V call is TRBV18, the J call TRBJ1-5, with D possibly matching TRBD1 (6 bases). The germline CDR1 and CDR2 sequences are KGHSH and LQKENI. Trimming left V 4 bases short and J 0 bases short, with 22 bases between. The CDR3 has 19 residues. This CDR3 reads CASSRQAPPSRASNQPQHF. The DNA of the CDR3 is TGTGCCAGCTCACGACAGGCCCCCCCGAGCAGGGCTAGCAATCAGCCCCAGCATTTT.

This clone came up once. J is TRBJ2-5 and V is TRBV14; the D gene is possibly TRBD2 (6 bases). V lost 0 bases and J 5 bases, leaving 10 bases between the germline ends. CDR1 and CDR2 from the germline V gene are SGHDN and FVKESK. This CDR3 region has 14 residues. The CDR3 spells CASSQERDGETQYF. The CDR3 coding sequence is TGTGCCAGCAGCCAAGAGCGGGACGGGGAGACCCAGTACTTC.